This T cell receptor (beta chain) was obtained from a study of OX40 agonist ivuxolimab in advanced cancers. V trimming: 7 bases; J trimming: 7 bases; junction bases outside the gene matches: 8. CDR1 and CDR2 from the germline V gene are SEHNR and FQNEAQ (reference sequence). CDR3 length equals 14 residues. The protocol was immunoSEQ multiplex PCR, while the TCRdb copy is restricted to in-frame clones and leaves out a portion. This table has approximately 53,000 clones, approximately 92% appearing once. The source was CD4+ or CD8+ T cells sorted from blood, collected in a trial of the OX40 agonist ivuxolimab. This TCR was sampled from an adult with an advanced solid tumor such as melanoma, head and neck, liver or kidney cancer. V usage is TRBV7-9 and J usage is TRBJ2-1, with 9 bases that match TRBD1. This chain's CDR3 is CASKLQGAGNEQFF. The CDR3 nucleotides read TGTGCCAGCAAACTACAGGGGGCCGGAAATGAGCAGTTCTTC.